Below, 31 T cell receptor beta chains from the same sample are listed, as sequenced in a study of T cell repertoires in cytomegalovirus infection. TCRdb re-derived calls from the reads in MiXCR, one entry per CDR3 protein. The data hold 230,000 or so distinct CDR3 sequences, with more than 15% observed a single time. Source material: CD8+ T cells from PBMCs. These receptors were taken from a human donor in good health (CMV status not recorded). Some clones in this sample may be carry-over from other donors' samples.

This chain connects TRBV6-8 to TRBJ1-2, with D perhaps TRBD1 (6 bases). Germline lookup yields CDR1 MNHGY and CDR2 SAAAGT. The V end was cut by 6 bases, the J end by 2 bases, with 10 bases between. The CDR3 runs to 13 residues. The CDR3 is CASRTTGNYGYTF. The CDR3 DNA is TGTGCCAGCAGAACGACAGGAAACTATGGCTACACCTTC.

The chain has TRBV27 and TRBJ2-3; 9 bases agree with TRBD1. The germline V gene encodes CDR1 MNHEY and CDR2 SMNVEV (reference sequence). J gave up 0 bases and V 5 bases, and 12 bases lay outside the gene matches. CDR3 length: 18 amino acids. The CDR3 region is CASSPTLGTGLSTDTQYF. The CDR3 DNA reads TGTGCCAGCAGTCCTACCCTCGGGACAGGGCTTAGCACAGATACGCAGTATTTT.

This clonotype was detected ten times or more. The CDR3 DNA follows: TGTGCCAGCTCAAGAAACTTGAACACCGGGGAGCTGTTTTTT. Its protein is CASSRNLNTGELFF. The chain uses TRBV7-8 and TRBJ2-2, with no clear D. CDR1 and CDR2 (germline): SGHVS, FQNEAQ. CDR3 length: 14 residues. With 8 bases removed from V and 1 base from J, the gap between germline ends came to 11 bases.

This clonotype was counted a few times. This rearrangement joins TRBV6-2 or TRBV6-3 to TRBJ2-7; D gene ambiguous. Germline lookup yields CDR1 MNHEY and CDR2 SVGEGT. V was shortened by 6 bases and J by 7 bases, with 13 bases between the two germline ends. The CDR3 has 12 amino acids. CDR3 loop: CASSPRFGEQYF. DNA for the CDR3: TGTGCCAGCAGCCCCCGCTTTGGGGAGCAGTACTTC.

This clonotype has more than one count but fewer than ten. The J gene is TRBJ2-1, the V gene TRBV6-2 or TRBV6-3; 8 positions match TRBD2. The V gene end was trimmed by 2 bases and the J gene end by 15 bases; junction bases not matched to a gene: 12. This CDR3 region has 14 residues. The germline V gene has CDR1 MNHEY and CDR2 SVGEGT. Written as DNA, the CDR3 is TGTGCCAGCAGTTACGTTTCGGCGGGGGGCCTTCCGTTCTTC. Translated, it gives CASSYVSAGGLPFF.

At least ten counts were recorded for this clonotype. This chain connects TRBV7-2 to TRBJ2-4; possible D gene TRBD2, 6 bases. CDR1 and CDR2 (germline): SGHTA, FQGNSA. The CDR3 covers 18 residues. V lost 5 bases to trimming and J lost 2 bases, with 22 bases between them. Here the CDR3 reads CASSQPSAGRTTKNIQYF. CDR3 sequence (DNA): TGTGCCAGCAGCCAACCCTCGGCAGGGAGGACTACCAAAAACATTCAGTACTTC.

This clonotype has just a few counts. The chain joins TRBV6-5 to TRBJ1-3, with D maybe TRBD1 (6 bases). V was shortened by 5 bases and J by 1 base, with 21 bases between the two germline ends. The CDR3 contains 18 residues. Germline CDR1 is MNHEY and CDR2 is SVGAGI. As DNA, the CDR3 is TGTGCCAGCAGTCCTGCGGTCAGGGGTTCCCGGTCTGGAAACACCATATATTTT. It is translated as CASSPAVRGSRSGNTIYF.

This clonotype was seen only a few times. V is TRBV5-4 and J is TRBJ1-1; TRBD1 matches 8 bases. CDR1 and CDR2 from the germline V gene are SGHNT and YYREEE (reference sequence). The CDR3 extends over 15 amino acids. The J segment lost 3 bases and the V segment lost 0 bases, leaving 4 bases of the junction unmatched. The CDR3 DNA reads as TGTGCCAGCAGCTTGGAGACAGGGGCGTACACTGAAGCTTTCTTT. This encodes CASSLETGAYTEAFF.

The chain links TRBV11-2 to TRBJ1-2, with a possible D match to TRBD1 (5 bases). The CDR3 loop spans 12 amino acids. Between the trimmed V and J ends, which lost 0 bases and 8 bases, there was a span of 7 bases. CDR1 SGHAT and CDR2 FQNNGV come from the germline V gene. DNA of the CDR3: TGTGCCAGCAGCTTAGAGGGACCGGGCTACACCTTC. This codes for CASSLEGPGYTF.

V and J are TRBV25-1 and TRBJ2-3; D perhaps matches TRBD1 (6 bases). V shed 8 bases and J shed 4 bases, with 16 bases lying between them. The CDR3 length is 14 residues. Per the germline V gene, CDR1 is MGHDK and CDR2 is SYGVNS. The CDR3 region has the DNA TGTGCCAGCGATCCGGCACAGGGTGCAGATACGCAGTATTTT. It codes for CASDPAQGADTQYF.

This clonotype came up a few times. The chain joins TRBV19 to TRBJ1-1; D is unresolved. V was trimmed by 2 bases and J by 3 bases, leaving 7 bases between them. Germline CDR1 reads LNHDA; CDR2 reads SQIVND (reference sequence). The CDR3 has 13 residues. The CDR3 bases are TGTGCCAGTAGTATAACACGGTACACTGAAGCTTTCTTT. Its translation is CASSITRYTEAFF.

There are a few counts of this clonotype. The chain recombines TRBV7-9 with TRBJ2-1, with 10 bases lining up with TRBD2. V was clipped by 5 bases and J by 3 bases; unmatched bases: 4. This CDR3 spans 15 amino acids. The germline V gene has CDR1 SEHNR and CDR2 FQNEAQ (reference sequence). The CDR3, as DNA: TGTGCCAGCAGCACAAGCGGGGGGGACTACAATGAGCAGTTCTTC. Amino acids: CASSTSGGDYNEQFF.

Here the CDR3 reads CASSLTGAISYEQYF. The CDR3 nucleotides read TGCGCCAGCAGCTTGACAGGGGCTATCTCCTACGAGCAGTACTTC. The chain carries TRBV5-1 and TRBJ2-7; TRBD1 matches 7 bases. Germline V CDR1 and CDR2: SGHRS, YFSETQ. This CDR3 is 15 amino acids long. Trimming removed 1 base from V and 0 bases from J; junction bases left unmatched: 4.

V usage is TRBV6-6 and J usage is TRBJ1-2; a possible D gene is TRBD1 (5 bases). V was shortened by 0 bases and J by 5 bases, with 22 bases between the two germline ends. The CDR3 sequence is 18 residues long. Germline assignment: CDR1 MNHNY and CDR2 SVGAGI (reference sequence). CDR3 DNA: TGTGCCAGCAGTTACTCGATTGGAGGGGCGTTGGGGGTTTATGGCTACACCTTC. This encodes CASSYSIGGALGVYGYTF.

This clonotype has ten or more counts. V is TRBV7-9 and J is TRBJ2-5; D is perhaps TRBD2 (6 bases). V was pared by 5 bases and J by 5 bases, with 15 bases between. The CDR3 is 14 residues long. Germline V gene sequence: CDR1 SEHNR, CDR2 FQNEAQ (reference sequence). DNA of the CDR3: TGTGCCAGCAGCGATTTGGGGGGATGGGAGACCCAGTACTTC. Its translation is CASSDLGGWETQYF. Looking up the rest from reference TRBV7-9 and TRBJ2-5 gives the full variable domain: DTGVSQNPRHKITKRGQNVTFRCDPISEHNRLYWYRQTLGQGPEFLTYFQNEAQLEKSRLLSDRFSAERPKGSFSTLEIQRTEQGDSAMYLCASSDLGGWETQYFGPGTRLLVL.

This clonotype was recorded at least ten times. The chain recombines TRBV7-3 with TRBJ1-1; D remains unclear. V was pared by 1 base and J by 4 bases, with 10 bases between. CDR1 and CDR2 (germline): SGHTA, FQGTGA. The CDR3 loop spans 14 amino acids. This CDR3 is CASSLSSGSTEAFF. CDR3 DNA: TGTGCCAGCAGCTTAAGCTCTGGGTCCACTGAAGCTTTCTTT.

This rearrangement joins TRBV6-1 to TRBJ2-7; TRBD2 matches at 7 bases. Germline V lookup: CDR1 MNHNS, CDR2 SASEGT. This CDR3 comprises 13 residues. The trim removed 5 bases at V and 7 bases at J, leaving 8 bases unmatched. CDR3 loop: CASSIIGGKEQYF. CDR3 nucleotides: TGTGCCAGCAGTATTATCGGGGGGAAAGAGCAGTACTTC.

This clonotype was seen more than once but under ten times. The V call is TRBV4-1, the J call TRBJ2-1; D unclear. The CDR3 sequence is 15 residues long. Germline CDR1 is MGHRA and CDR2 is YSYEKL. Trimming shortened V by 4 bases and J by 1 base, and 11 bases separated the two germline ends. The CDR3 sequence: CASSPYDGSYNEQFF. The DNA of the CDR3 is TGCGCCAGCAGCCCCTACGATGGATCCTACAATGAGCAGTTCTTC.

This chain joins TRBV9 and TRBJ2-1; TRBD2 aligns across 14 bases. Trimming cost V 3 bases and J 5 bases; bases outside gene matches: 7. Germline loops: CDR1 SGDLS, CDR2 YYNGEE. This CDR3 is built from 17 residues. The CDR3 protein is CASSATGTSGRNNEQFF. The CDR3 DNA is TGTGCCAGCAGCGCAACCGGGACTAGCGGGAGAAACAATGAGCAGTTCTTC.

The chain couples TRBV20-1 to TRBJ2-5; 12 bases fit TRBD2. Germline V gives CDR1 DFQATT, CDR2 SNEGSKA (reference sequence). The trim removed 2 bases at V and 5 bases at J, leaving 12 bases unmatched. The CDR3 is made up of 17 amino acids. CDR3 amino acids: CSARLASGGALSETQYF. CDR3 sequence (DNA): TGCAGTGCTAGATTGGCTAGCGGGGGGGCTCTCAGTGAGACCCAGTACTTC.

This clonotype was detected many times. The chain couples TRBV7-2 to TRBJ1-1; D gene unclear. The CDR3 totals 14 residues. CDR1 SGHTA and CDR2 FQGNSA come from the germline V gene. The V and J ends lost 0 bases and 1 base respectively, with 6 bases between them. This CDR3 is CASSLAGWNTEAFF. DNA of the CDR3: TGTGCCAGCAGCTTAGCAGGGTGGAACACTGAAGCTTTCTTT.

This clonotype was counted many times. The gene calls are TRBV6-6 and TRBJ1-5; a weak D match, TRBD1 (5 bases). Germline CDR1 and CDR2: MNHNY and SVGAGI (reference sequence). The CDR3 length is 16 residues. V was cut by 3 bases and J by 3 bases, with 15 bases left in between. Here the CDR3 reads CASSYSRVRDNQPQHF. In DNA, the CDR3 is TGTGCCAGCAGTTATTCCCGGGTCAGGGACAATCAGCCCCAGCATTTT.

This clonotype was recorded many times. V gene TRBV7-8 combines with J gene TRBJ1-5; D uncertain. Between the trimmed V and J ends, which lost 0 bases and 8 bases, there was a span of 11 bases. Germline CDR1 is SGHVS and CDR2 is FQNEAQ. The CDR3 sequence is 14 residues long. The CDR3 DNA is TGTGCCAGCAGCTTAGCATATACTGCGGAGCCCCAGCATTTT. Residues: CASSLAYTAEPQHF.

Remarks on this clonotype: This may come from a read error, since a much larger clone is one base off. The V gene is TRBV28, the J gene TRBJ2-1; D may be TRBD2 (5 bases). From germline, CDR1 is MDHEN and CDR2 SYDVKM. The CDR3 runs to 15 residues. The V end was cut by 3 bases, the J end by 7 bases, with 16 bases between. CDR3 sequence: CASSLEVGLRNEQFF. The CDR3 DNA reads as TGTGCCAGCAGTTTGGAGGTCGGGTTGAGGAATGAGCAGTTCTTC.

This clonotype was counted at least ten times. This chain links TRBV7-8 with TRBJ2-5; D not resolved. Germline lookup yields CDR1 SGHVS and CDR2 FQNEAQ. V was trimmed by 0 bases and J by 5 bases, leaving 7 bases between them. This CDR3 contains 13 residues. The CDR3 spells CASSLAPGETQYF. The CDR3 DNA sequence: TGTGCCAGCAGCTTAGCCCCCGGGGAGACCCAGTACTTC.

V and J are TRBV6-8 and TRBJ2-7, with 7 bases lining up with TRBD2. V dropped 6 bases and J dropped 7; count of bases not matched to a gene: 12. There are 14 residues in the CDR3. The germline CDR1 and CDR2 sequences are MNHGY and SAAAGT. CDR3 amino acids: CASRTDGLVGEQYF. The CDR3 DNA is TGTGCCAGCAGAACTGATGGACTAGTGGGGGAGCAGTACTTC.

This clonotype was observed a handful of times. The chain is built from TRBV13 and TRBJ2-6; D perhaps matches TRBD2 (5 bases). CDR1 is PRHDT and CDR2 is FYEKMQ in the germline V gene (reference sequence). Deletions cut 3 bases from V and 2 bases from J, with 8 bases between. The CDR3 is made up of 15 amino acids. CDR3 sequence (DNA): TGTGCCAGCAGCTTCCTCGGGGCTGGGGCCAACGTCCTGACTTTC. Amino acid sequence: CASSFLGAGANVLTF.

Only a few counts were recorded for this clonotype. The rearrangement joins TRBV20-1 to TRBJ2-7; possibly TRBD1 for D (5 bases). The CDR3 spans 14 residues. Germline CDR1 is DFQATT and CDR2 is SNEGSKA (reference sequence). V gave up 4 bases and J gave up 7 bases, with 20 bases separating them. The DNA for the CDR3 is TGCAGTGCTATAACAGGCGTGCCCCCTTGGGAGCAGTACTTC. Protein: CSAITGVPPWEQYF.

The J gene is TRBJ1-2, the V gene TRBV6-2 or TRBV6-3; the match to TRBD1 covers 7 bases. V was clipped by 0 bases and J by 2 bases; unmatched bases: 0. Germline CDR1 is MNHEY and CDR2 is SVGEGT. This CDR3 is built from 14 residues. Here the CDR3 reads CASSYSGQNYGYTF. The CDR3, as DNA: TGTGCCAGCAGTTACTCGGGACAGAACTATGGCTACACCTTC.

The chain couples TRBV2 to TRBJ2-7; perhaps TRBD2 as D (6 bases). V lost 4 bases to trimming and J lost 6 bases, with 13 bases between them. The CDR3 is made up of 13 amino acids. From germline, CDR1 is SNHLY and CDR2 FYNNEI. CDR3 residues: CASSGAEEGEQYF. CDR3 in DNA: TGTGCCAGCAGTGGGGCAGAGGAGGGCGAGCAGTACTTC.

This clonotype was observed at least ten times. The CDR3 here is CASSPGYGANVLTF. The CDR3, as DNA: TGTGCCAGCAGCCCTGGGTACGGGGCCAACGTCCTGACTTTC. The chain links TRBV7-8 to TRBJ2-6; D not resolved. Germline assignment: CDR1 SGHVS and CDR2 FQNEAQ. This CDR3 contains 14 residues. V was trimmed by 5 bases and J by 4 bases, leaving 9 bases between them.